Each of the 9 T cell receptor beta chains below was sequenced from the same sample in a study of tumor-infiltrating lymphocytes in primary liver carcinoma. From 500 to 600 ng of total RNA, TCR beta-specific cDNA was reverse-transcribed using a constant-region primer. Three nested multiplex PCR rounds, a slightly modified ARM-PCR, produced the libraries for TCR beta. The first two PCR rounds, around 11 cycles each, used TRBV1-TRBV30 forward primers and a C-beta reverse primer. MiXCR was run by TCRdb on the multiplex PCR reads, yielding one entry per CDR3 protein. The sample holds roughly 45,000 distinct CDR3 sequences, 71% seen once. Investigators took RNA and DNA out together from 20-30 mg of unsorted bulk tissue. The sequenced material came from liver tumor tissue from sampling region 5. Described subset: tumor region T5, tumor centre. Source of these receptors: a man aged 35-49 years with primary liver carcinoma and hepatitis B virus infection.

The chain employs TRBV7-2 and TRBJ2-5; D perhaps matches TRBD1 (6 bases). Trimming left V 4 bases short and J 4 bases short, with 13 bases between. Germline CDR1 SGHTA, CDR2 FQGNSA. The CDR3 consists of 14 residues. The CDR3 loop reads CASSSQGPTETQYF. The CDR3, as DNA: TGTGCCAGCAGCTCACAGGGCCCGACAGAGACCCAGTACTTC.

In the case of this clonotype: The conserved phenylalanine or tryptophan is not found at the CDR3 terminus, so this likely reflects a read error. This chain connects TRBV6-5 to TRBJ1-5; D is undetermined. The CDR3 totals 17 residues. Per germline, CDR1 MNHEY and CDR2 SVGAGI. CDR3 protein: CVSSYDPPWATNQPQHS. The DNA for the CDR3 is TGTGTCAGCAGTTATGATCCTCCATGGGCCACCAATCAGCCCCAGCATTCT.

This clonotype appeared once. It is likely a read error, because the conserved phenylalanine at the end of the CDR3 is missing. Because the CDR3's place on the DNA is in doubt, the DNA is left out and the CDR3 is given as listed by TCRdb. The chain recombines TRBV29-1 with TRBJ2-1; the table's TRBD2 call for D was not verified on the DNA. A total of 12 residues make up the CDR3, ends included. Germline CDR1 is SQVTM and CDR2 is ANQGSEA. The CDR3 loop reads CGVEDLGREQNY.

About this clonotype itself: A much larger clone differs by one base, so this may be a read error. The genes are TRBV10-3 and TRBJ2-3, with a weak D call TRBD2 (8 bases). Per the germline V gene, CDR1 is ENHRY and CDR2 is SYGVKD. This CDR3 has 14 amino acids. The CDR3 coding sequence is TGTGTCATCACGGGAGGGGGCGGCCCAGATATGCAGTATTTT. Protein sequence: CVITGGGGPDMQYF.

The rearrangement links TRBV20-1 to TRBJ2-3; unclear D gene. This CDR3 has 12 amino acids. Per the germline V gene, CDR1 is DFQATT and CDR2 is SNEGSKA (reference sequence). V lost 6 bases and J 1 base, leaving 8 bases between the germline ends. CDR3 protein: CSATFGTDTQYF. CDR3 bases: TGCAGTGCAACATTCGGCACAGATACGCAGTATTTT.

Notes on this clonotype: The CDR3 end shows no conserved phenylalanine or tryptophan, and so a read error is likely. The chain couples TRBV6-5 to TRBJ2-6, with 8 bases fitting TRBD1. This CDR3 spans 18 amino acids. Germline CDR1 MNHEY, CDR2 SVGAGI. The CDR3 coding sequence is TGTGCCAGCAGTATTTGGACAGGGATGAAAGCTGGGACCAACGTCCTGACTTCC. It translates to CASSIWTGMKAGTNVLTS.

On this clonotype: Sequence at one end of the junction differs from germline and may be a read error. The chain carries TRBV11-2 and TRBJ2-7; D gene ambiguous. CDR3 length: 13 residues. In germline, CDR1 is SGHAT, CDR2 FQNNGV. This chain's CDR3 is CVSPKEAPYEQYF. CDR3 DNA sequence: TGTGTCAGCCCCAAAGAGGCGCCCTACGAGCAGTATTTC.

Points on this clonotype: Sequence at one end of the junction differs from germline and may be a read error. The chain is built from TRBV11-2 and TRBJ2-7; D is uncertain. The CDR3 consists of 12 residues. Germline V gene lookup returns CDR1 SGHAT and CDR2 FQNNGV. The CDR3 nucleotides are TGTACCAGCAGCCCCCCTAGGAGCGAGCAGTACTTC. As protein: CTSSPPRSEQYF.

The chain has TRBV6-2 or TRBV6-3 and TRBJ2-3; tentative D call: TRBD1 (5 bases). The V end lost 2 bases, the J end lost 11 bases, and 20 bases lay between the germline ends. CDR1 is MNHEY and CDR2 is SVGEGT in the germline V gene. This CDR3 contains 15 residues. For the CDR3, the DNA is TGTGCCAGCAGTTACCTGGCCCAAAACACAGGTATGCAGTATTTT. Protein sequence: CASSYLAQNTGMQYF.